This T cell receptor beta chain emerged from a study of cytomegalovirus exposure and HLA in healthy donors. Amplification used 60 Vbeta primers and 13 Jbeta primers. Produced via immunoSEQ multiplex PCR; TCRdb's table is partial and in-frame only. Of more than 75,000 clones in the sample, more than 75% were seen once. V shed 6 bases and J 0 bases; nucleotides not matched to a gene: 2. From germline, CDR1 is GTSNPN and CDR2 SVGIG (reference sequence). This CDR3 has 14 residues. The TCR originated in a woman between 40 and 50 years old in good health and CMV-seronegative. The V gene is TRBV30, the J gene TRBJ2-3, with TRBD2 identical over 11 bases. The sequencing input was PBMCs. CDR3 in DNA: TGTGCCTGTCGGACTAGCGGGAGCACAGATACGCAGTATTTT. As protein: CACRTSGSTDTQYF. The whole variable domain, filled in from reference TRBV30 and TRBJ2-3, reads SQTIHQWPATLVQPVGSPLSLECTVEGTSNPNLYWYRQAAGRGLQLLFYSVGIGQISSEVPQNLSASRPQDRQFILSSKKLLLSDSGFYLCACRTSGSTDTQYFGPGTRLTVL.